The 28 T cell receptor beta chains presented below share a single source sample, sequenced in a study of blood T cell repertoires in COVID-19. Assay: immunoSEQ multiplex PCR; the TCRdb copy retains only in-frame clones and omits some. The repertoire holds 200,000 to 250,000 clones, with 88% as singletons. Sample: PBMCs or T cells enriched from blood (not recorded which). Source of these receptors: a woman in her thirties who had recovered from COVID-19.

The chain recombines TRBV4-2 with TRBJ1-3; D remains ambiguous. The CDR3 is made up of 15 amino acids. V lost 0 bases and J lost 4, with 10 bases in between. CDR1 LGHNA and CDR2 YNFKEQ come from the germline V gene. In DNA, the CDR3 is TGTGCCAGCAGCCAAGATTTGAGGTCCGGAAACACCATATATTTT. Its protein is CASSQDLRSGNTIYF.

The CDR3: CASSPRREEEKLFF. CDR3 DNA: TGTGCCAGCTCACCACGTAGGGAGGAAGAAAAACTGTTTTTT. This chain uses TRBV18 with TRBJ1-4; D is unresolved. The CDR3 contains 14 residues. CDR1 is KGHSH, CDR2 LQKENI, per germline. The V end lost 1 base, the J end lost 8 bases, and 11 bases lay between the germline ends.

V gene TRBV11-2 combines with J gene TRBJ2-7; TRBD1 might be the D (5 bases). The V end lost 3 bases, the J end lost 3 bases, and 6 bases lay between the germline ends. Germline values: CDR1 SGHAT, CDR2 FQNNGV. This CDR3 has 12 residues. CDR3 nucleotide sequence: TGTGCCAGCAGCTTGGACATCTACGAGCAGTACTTC. This codes for CASSLDIYEQYF.

This chain uses TRBV5-5 with TRBJ2-2; TRBD1 matches at 8 bases. V lost 3 bases to trimming and J lost 4 bases; unmatched junction nucleotides: 5. Germline CDR1 and CDR2: SGHKS and YYEKEE (reference sequence). The length of the CDR3 is 15 residues. The CDR3 sequence is CASSWRTGSTGELFF. Here the CDR3 DNA reads TGTGCCAGCAGCTGGCGGACAGGGAGCACCGGGGAGCTGTTTTTT.

The CDR3 DNA reads TGTGCCAGCAGCTTCGTTTTGAGATTAGCCAAAAACATTCAGTACTTC. Protein product: CASSFVLRLAKNIQYF. The chain uses TRBV7-2 and TRBJ2-4; D gene unclear. Germline V CDR1 and CDR2: SGHTA, FQGNSA. The CDR3 covers 16 residues. V dropped 3 bases and J dropped 0 bases, with 12 bases sitting between them.

Remarks on this clone: Other DNA sequences of this sample code for an identical CDR3. The chain has TRBV6-5 and TRBJ1-1; D unclear. The CDR3 sequence is 13 residues long. Between the trimmed V and J ends, which lost 6 bases and 1 base, there was a span of 9 bases. CDR1 and CDR2 (germline): MNHEY, SVGAGI. The CDR3 protein is CASSLSPNTEAFF. CDR3 DNA: TGTGCCAGCAGCCTGTCTCCGAACACTGAAGCTTTCTTT.

The CDR3 region has the DNA TGTGCCAGCTCACCACCGGGGACAGGGCGGGAGACCCAGTACTTC. Residues: CASSPPGTGRETQYF. The rearrangement joins TRBV18 to TRBJ2-5; 9 bases fit TRBD1. The junction had 4 bases not matched to a gene; V was cut back by 0 bases and J by 5 bases. Per the germline V gene, CDR1 is KGHSH and CDR2 is LQKENI. This CDR3 contains 15 residues. Combining the CDR3 with reference TRBV18 and TRBJ2-5 gives the whole variable domain NAGVMQNPRHLVRRRGQEARLRCSPMKGHSHVYWYRQLPEEGLKFMVYLQKENIIDESGMPKERFSAEFPKEGPSILRIQQVVRGDSAAYFCASSPPGTGRETQYFGPGTRLLVL.

The chain uses TRBV4-1 and TRBJ2-7, with D tentatively TRBD1 (6 bases). The V end lost 0 bases, the J end lost 1 base, and 7 bases lay between the germline ends. The CDR3 runs to 14 residues. The germline V gene encodes CDR1 MGHRA and CDR2 YSYEKL. The CDR3 sequence is CASSQDTGSYEQYF. CDR3 bases: TGCGCCAGCAGCCAAGACACAGGGTCCTACGAGCAGTACTTC.

The genes are TRBV7-9 and TRBJ2-3; tentatively, D is TRBD1 (6 bases). This CDR3 has 15 amino acids. Germline assignment: CDR1 SEHNR and CDR2 FQNEAQ (reference sequence). Trimming cost V 5 bases and J 0 bases, with 12 bases left between them. The CDR3 reads CASSPGQISTDTQYF. CDR3 coding DNA: TGTGCCAGCAGCCCCGGACAGATAAGCACAGATACGCAGTATTTT.

The chain combines TRBV12-3 or TRBV12-4 with TRBJ2-7; D unresolved. Trimming removed 6 bases from V and 3 bases from J, with 6 bases in between. This CDR3 is 11 amino acids long. CDR3 sequence reads: CASSVSYEQYF. The CDR3 DNA follows: TGTGCCAGCAGCGTCAGCTACGAGCAGTACTTC.

This sequence joins TRBV2 and TRBJ1-1; TRBD1 agrees at 9 bases. Germline-derived CDR1 and CDR2 are SNHLY and FYNNEI. Losses at the gene ends were 11 bases for V and 5 bases for J; bases not matched to a gene: 9. The length of the CDR3 is 13 residues. CDR3 loop: CAVGDREITEAFF. In DNA, the CDR3 is TGTGCCGTAGGGGACAGGGAGATAACTGAAGCTTTCTTT.

The chain links TRBV12-5 to TRBJ2-3; 8 bases are a match to TRBD2. The CDR3 consists of 20 residues. After removal of 6 bases from V and 8 bases from J, the junction contained 28 bases not matched to a gene. Germline V gene sequence: CDR1 LGHNT, CDR2 FRNRAP. CDR3 sequence (DNA): TGTGCTAGTGGCCCAGCCCCCCCACTCAAGCGGGGGCCTATAGGGGGTACGCAGTATTTT. Translated, it gives CASGPAPPLKRGPIGGTQYF.

This rearrangement joins TRBV7-9 to TRBJ1-1; D call uncertain. CDR1 is SEHNR and CDR2 is FQNEAQ in the germline V gene (reference sequence). Between the trimmed V and J ends, which lost 1 base and 5 bases, there was a span of 14 bases. The CDR3 is 15 amino acids. In nucleotides, the CDR3 is TGTGCCAGCAGCTTAGTAGCTTCTCGAGGAACTGAAGCTTTCTTT. The encoded protein is CASSLVASRGTEAFF.

This rearrangement joins TRBV7-6 to TRBJ2-1; 14 bases agree with TRBD2. Per the germline V gene, CDR1 is SGHVS and CDR2 is FNYEAQ. Unmatched junction bases numbered 1, after V lost 3 bases and J lost 6 bases. CDR3 length equals 15 residues. In DNA form, the CDR3 reads TGTGCCAGCAGCTTGGGGACTAGCGGGGGCAATGAGCAGTTCTTC. Amino acids: CASSLGTSGGNEQFF. Using reference TRBV7-6 and TRBJ2-1 for the parts outside the CDR3, the full variable domain is GAGVSQSPRYKVTKRGQDVALRCDPISGHVSLYWYRQALGQGPEFLTYFNYEAQQDKSGLPNDRFSAERPEGSISTLTIQRTEQRDSAMYRCASSLGTSGGNEQFFGPGTRLTVL.

This chain uses TRBV4-3 with TRBJ1-6; perhaps TRBD1 as D (5 bases). The germline V gene encodes CDR1 LGHNA and CDR2 YSLEER. The CDR3 sequence is 15 residues long. Trimming shortened V by 0 bases and J by 8 bases, and 11 bases separated the two germline ends. The CDR3 here is CASSQDPREDSPLHF. The CDR3 DNA reads as TGCGCCAGCAGCCAAGATCCCAGGGAGGATTCACCCCTCCACTTT.

This chain's CDR3 is CASSQAIFSGNTIYF. As DNA, the CDR3 is TGTGCCAGCAGTCAAGCGATATTCTCTGGAAACACCATATATTTT. This chain links TRBV6-7 with TRBJ1-3; D is unclear. TRBV6-7 is filed as an ORF, its function uncertain. V dropped 5 bases and J dropped 0 bases, with 11 bases sitting between them. CDR3 length equals 15 residues.

This clone has a single count. The V gene is TRBV11-2, the J gene TRBJ1-2; the D gene is possibly TRBD1 (5 bases). This CDR3 has 14 amino acids. The germline V and J ends were trimmed by 5 bases and 8 bases, with 18 bases remaining between them. The germline V gene encodes CDR1 SGHAT and CDR2 FQNNGV. The CDR3 DNA reads as TGTGCCAGCAGCGGGCGACAGTCGCCCGGGGGCTACACCTTC. Its translation is CASSGRQSPGGYTF.

The V call is TRBV24-1, the J call TRBJ1-2, with TRBD1 as a possible D gene (5 bases). Germline CDR1 reads KGHDR; CDR2 reads SFDVKD. The CDR3 totals 13 residues. V was trimmed by 3 bases and J by 4 bases, leaving 8 bases between them. CDR3 sequence reads: CATSDGGAYGYTF. CDR3 bases: TGTGCCACCAGTGATGGTGGGGCCTATGGCTACACCTTC.

This clone was picked up one time. The chain couples TRBV2 to TRBJ1-1; D gene ambiguous. Germline V gene data show CDR1 as SNHLY and CDR2 as FYNNEI. The CDR3 extends over 14 amino acids. V was cut by 5 bases and J by 1 base, with 11 bases left in between. The CDR3 bases are TGTGCCAGCAGTATCCGCAGGCAGAACACTGAAGCTTTCTTT. This sequence encodes CASSIRRQNTEAFF. The full variable domain, completed using reference TRBV2 and TRBJ1-1, is EPEVTQTPSHQVTQMGQEVILRCVPISNHLYFYWYRQILGQKVEFLVSFYNNEISEKSEIFDDQFSVERPDGSNFTLKIRSTKLEDSAMYFCASSIRRQNTEAFFGQGTRLTVV.

This chain uses TRBV6-2 or TRBV6-3 with TRBJ1-1, with D possibly TRBD1 on 5 matching bases. The CDR3 is made up of 14 amino acids. Germline-derived CDR1 and CDR2 are MNHEY and SVGEGT. The V and J ends lost 2 bases and 6 bases respectively, with 13 bases between them. The DNA for the CDR3 is TGTGCCAGCAGTTACCAGGGTCTGTGGGCTGAAGCTTTCTTT. Translation: CASSYQGLWAEAFF.

V is TRBV7-2 and J is TRBJ2-1; no reliable D call. This CDR3 has 13 amino acids. V lost 4 bases and J lost 4, with 8 bases in between. CDR1 is SGHTA, CDR2 FQGNSA, per germline. The chain's CDR3 is CASSSTGYNEQFF. CDR3 nucleotide sequence: TGTGCCAGCAGCTCCACCGGGTACAATGAGCAGTTCTTC.

The V and J genes are TRBV18 and TRBJ2-3; perhaps TRBD1 as D (5 bases). Looked up from germline, CDR1 is KGHSH and CDR2 is LQKENI. The CDR3 loop spans 16 amino acids. V dropped 4 bases and J dropped 3 bases, with 17 bases sitting between them. The CDR3 nucleotides read TGTGCCAGCTCACGCGACAGAGCCCGAGGTACAGATACGCAGTATTTT. Protein product: CASSRDRARGTDTQYF.

The chain joins TRBV4-3 to TRBJ2-3, with D perhaps TRBD2 (6 bases). This CDR3 has 14 residues. The V gene lost 2 bases and the J gene lost 7 bases, with 13 bases spanning the gap. The germline CDR1 and CDR2 sequences are LGHNA and YSLEER. CDR3 DNA sequence: TGCGCCAGCAGCCAAAACGACGGGAGAAATACGCAGTATTTT. It is translated as CASSQNDGRNTQYF.

The chain joins TRBV5-6 to TRBJ2-5, with 12 bases fitting TRBD2. The junction had 3 bases not matched to a gene; V was cut back by 2 bases and J by 1 base. The CDR3 spans 16 residues. The V gene's germline CDR1 is SGHDT and CDR2 YYEEEE. CDR3 protein: CASSLLLAGGQETQYF. CDR3 nucleotide sequence: TGTGCCAGCAGCTTATTACTAGCGGGGGGCCAAGAGACCCAGTACTTC.

This rearrangement joins TRBV7-2 to TRBJ1-6; D is ambiguous. Germline CDR1 and CDR2: SGHTA and FQGNSA. The V end lost 1 base, the J end lost 5 bases, and 6 bases lay between the germline ends. This CDR3 is built from 14 residues. The CDR3 DNA reads TGTGCCAGCAGCTTAGTCAGTAATAATTCACCCCTCCACTTT. It is translated as CASSLVSNNSPLHF.

The chain carries TRBV6-1 and TRBJ2-7; TRBD1 aligns across 8 bases. This CDR3 contains 14 residues. J gave up 2 bases and V 1 base, and 1 base lay outside the gene matches. From germline, CDR1 is MNHNS and CDR2 SASEGT. CDR3 sequence (DNA): TGTGCCAGCAGTGAAGTGGACAGGGCCTACGAGCAGTACTTC. Encoded protein: CASSEVDRAYEQYF.

CDR3 residues: CASTDREGGYTF. The CDR3 DNA reads as TGTGCCAGCACCGACAGGGAAGGGGGCTACACCTTC. This rearrangement joins TRBV2 to TRBJ1-2; 7 nucleotides match TRBD1. Trimming at V came to 7 bases and at J to 8 bases, leaving 7 bases not matched to a gene. CDR1 is SNHLY, CDR2 FYNNEI, per germline. The CDR3 covers 12 residues.

The chain links TRBV5-4 to TRBJ2-3, with D possibly being TRBD2 (5 bases). This CDR3 has 15 amino acids. CDR1 and CDR2 from the germline V gene are SGHNT and YYREEE (reference sequence). V was cut by 4 bases and J by 0 bases, with 12 bases left in between. The CDR3 bases are TGTGCCAGCAGCCGTAGCGCAACGAGCACAGATACGCAGTATTTT. Encoded protein: CASSRSATSTDTQYF.